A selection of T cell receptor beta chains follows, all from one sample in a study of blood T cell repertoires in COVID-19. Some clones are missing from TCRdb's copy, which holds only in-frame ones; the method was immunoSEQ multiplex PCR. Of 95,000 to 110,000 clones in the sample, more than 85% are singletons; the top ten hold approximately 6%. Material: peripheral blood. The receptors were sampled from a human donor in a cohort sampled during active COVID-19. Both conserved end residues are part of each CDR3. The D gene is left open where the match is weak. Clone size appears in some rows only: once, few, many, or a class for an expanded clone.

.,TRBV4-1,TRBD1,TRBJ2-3,CASSQVDLRTLTGGTDTQYF,TGCGCCAGCAGCCAAGTCGATCTAAGAACCTTGACAGGGGGCACAGATACGCAGTATTTT
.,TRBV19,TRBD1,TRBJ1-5,CASSSRRDRLNQPQHF,TGTGCCAGTAGTAGCCGGCGGGACAGGCTGAATCAGCCCCAGCATTTT
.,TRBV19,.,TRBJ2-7,CASSDNYEQYF,TGTGCCAGTAGCGACAACTACGAGCAGTACTTC
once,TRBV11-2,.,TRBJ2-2,CASSLGRAGELFF,TGTGCCAGCAGCTTAGGGCGGGCCGGGGAGCTGTTTTTT
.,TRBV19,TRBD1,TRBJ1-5,CASNDRDEQPQHF,TGTGCCAGCAACGACAGGGATGAGCAGCCCCAGCATTTT
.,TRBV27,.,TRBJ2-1,CASSSRGSYNEQFF,TGTGCCAGCAGTAGCAGGGGCTCCTACAATGAGCAGTTCTTC
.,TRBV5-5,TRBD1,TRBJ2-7,CASRRPGQGPYEQYF,TGTGCCAGCAGACGACCGGGACAGGGGCCGTACGAGCAGTACTTC
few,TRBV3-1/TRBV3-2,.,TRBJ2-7,CASSQEASSYEQYF,TGTGCCAGCAGCCAAGAGGCCAGCTCCTACGAGCAGTACTTC
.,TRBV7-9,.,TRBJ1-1,CASRGGTEAFF,TGTGCCAGCAGGGGGGGGACTGAAGCCTTCTTT
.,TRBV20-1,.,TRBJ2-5,CSASQRPHHQETQYF,TGCAGTGCTAGTCAGCGGCCGCACCACCAAGAGACCCAGTACTTC
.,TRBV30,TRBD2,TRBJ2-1,CAWNRMGLAGRGDEQFF,TGTGCCTGGAACCGAATGGGACTAGCGGGACGCGGGGATGAGCAGTTCTTC
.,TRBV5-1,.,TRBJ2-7,CASSAPSGSSEQYF,TGCGCCAGCAGCGCCCCCAGCGGTTCGAGCGAGCAGTACTTC
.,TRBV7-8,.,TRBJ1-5,CASGRQDISNQPQHF,TGTGCCAGCGGGCGACAGGACATTAGCAATCAGCCCCAGCATTTT